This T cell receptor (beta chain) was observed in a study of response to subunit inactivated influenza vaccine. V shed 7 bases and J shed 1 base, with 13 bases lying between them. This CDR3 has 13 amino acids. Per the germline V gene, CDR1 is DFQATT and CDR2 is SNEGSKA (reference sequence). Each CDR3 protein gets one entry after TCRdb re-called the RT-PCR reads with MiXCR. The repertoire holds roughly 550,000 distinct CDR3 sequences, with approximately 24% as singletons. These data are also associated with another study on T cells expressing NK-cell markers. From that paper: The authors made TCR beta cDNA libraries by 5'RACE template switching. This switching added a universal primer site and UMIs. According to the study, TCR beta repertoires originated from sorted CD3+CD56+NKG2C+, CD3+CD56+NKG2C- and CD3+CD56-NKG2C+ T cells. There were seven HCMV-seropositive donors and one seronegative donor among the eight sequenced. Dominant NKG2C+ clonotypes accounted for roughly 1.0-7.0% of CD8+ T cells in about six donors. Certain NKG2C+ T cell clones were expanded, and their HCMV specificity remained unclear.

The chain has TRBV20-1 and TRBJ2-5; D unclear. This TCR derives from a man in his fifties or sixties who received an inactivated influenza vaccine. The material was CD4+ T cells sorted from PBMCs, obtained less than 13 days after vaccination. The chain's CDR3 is CSVRELSQETQYF. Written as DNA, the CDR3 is TGCAGTGTTCGCGAACTGAGCCAAGAGACCCAGTACTTC.